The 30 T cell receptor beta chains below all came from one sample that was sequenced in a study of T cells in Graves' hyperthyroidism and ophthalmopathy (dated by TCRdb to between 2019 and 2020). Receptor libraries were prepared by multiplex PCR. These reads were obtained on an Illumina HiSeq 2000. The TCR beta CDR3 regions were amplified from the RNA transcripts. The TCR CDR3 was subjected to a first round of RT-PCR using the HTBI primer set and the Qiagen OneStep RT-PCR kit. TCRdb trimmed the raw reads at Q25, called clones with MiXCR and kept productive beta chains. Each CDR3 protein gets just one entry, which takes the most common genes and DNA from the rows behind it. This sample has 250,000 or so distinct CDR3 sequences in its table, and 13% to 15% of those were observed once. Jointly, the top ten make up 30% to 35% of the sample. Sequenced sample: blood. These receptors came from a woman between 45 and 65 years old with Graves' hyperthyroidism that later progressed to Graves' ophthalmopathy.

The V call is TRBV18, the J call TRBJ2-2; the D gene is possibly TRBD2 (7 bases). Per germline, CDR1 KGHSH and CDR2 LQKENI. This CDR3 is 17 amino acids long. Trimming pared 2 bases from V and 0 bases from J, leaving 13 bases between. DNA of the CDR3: TGTGCCAGCTCACCATTTGCGGGGGCCGCGAACACCGGGGAGCTGTTTTTT. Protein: CASSPFAGAANTGELFF.

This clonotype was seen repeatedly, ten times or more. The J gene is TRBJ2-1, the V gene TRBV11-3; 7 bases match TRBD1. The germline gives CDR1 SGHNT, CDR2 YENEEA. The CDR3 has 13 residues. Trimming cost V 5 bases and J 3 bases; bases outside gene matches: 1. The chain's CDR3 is CASSGTVYNEQFF. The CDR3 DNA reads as TGTGCCAGCAGCGGGACAGTCTACAATGAGCAGTTCTTC.

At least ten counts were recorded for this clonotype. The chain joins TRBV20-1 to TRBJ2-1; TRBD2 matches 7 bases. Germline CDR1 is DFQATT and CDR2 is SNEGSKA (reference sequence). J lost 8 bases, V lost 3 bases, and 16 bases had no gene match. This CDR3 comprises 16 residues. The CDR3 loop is CSASPGLITELDEQFF. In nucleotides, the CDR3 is TGCAGTGCTAGTCCGGGACTAATAACGGAGCTCGATGAGCAGTTCTTC.

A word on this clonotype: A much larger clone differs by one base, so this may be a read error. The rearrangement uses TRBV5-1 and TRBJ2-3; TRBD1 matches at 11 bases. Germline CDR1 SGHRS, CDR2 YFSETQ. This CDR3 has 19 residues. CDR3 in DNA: TGCGCCAGCAGCCGACGACCCCCGGGACAGGGGGGACACACACATACGCAGTATTTT. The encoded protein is CASSRRPPGQGGHTHTQYF.

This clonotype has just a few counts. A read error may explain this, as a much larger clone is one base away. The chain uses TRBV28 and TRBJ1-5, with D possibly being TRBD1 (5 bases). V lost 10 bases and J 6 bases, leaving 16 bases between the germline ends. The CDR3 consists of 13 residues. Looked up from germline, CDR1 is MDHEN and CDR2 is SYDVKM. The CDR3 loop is CANIAGPGQPQHF. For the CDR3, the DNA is TGTGCCAACATCGCGGGGCCTGGTCAGCCCCAGCATTTT.

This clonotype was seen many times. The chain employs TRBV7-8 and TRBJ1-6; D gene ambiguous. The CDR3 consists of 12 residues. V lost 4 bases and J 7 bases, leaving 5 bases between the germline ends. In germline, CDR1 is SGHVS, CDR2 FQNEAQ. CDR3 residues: CASSYGNSPLHF. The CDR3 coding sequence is TGTGCCAGCAGCTACGGGAATTCACCCCTCCACTTT.

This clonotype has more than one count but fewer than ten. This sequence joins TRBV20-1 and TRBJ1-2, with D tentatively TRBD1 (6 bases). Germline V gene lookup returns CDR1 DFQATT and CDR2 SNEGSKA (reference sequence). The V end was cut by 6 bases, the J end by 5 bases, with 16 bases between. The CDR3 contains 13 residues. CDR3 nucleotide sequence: TGCAGTGCATTTTTGACAGGACGGTATGGCTACACCTTC. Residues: CSAFLTGRYGYTF.

CDR3 nucleotides: TGTGCCAGCAGCCCGACTAGCGGGAGCTCTATCTACGAGCAGTACTTC. This gives the protein CASSPTSGSSIYEQYF. The chain combines TRBV9 with TRBJ2-7, with 12 bases identical to TRBD2. The V gene end was trimmed by 4 bases and the J gene end by 3 bases; junction bases not matched to a gene: 8. This CDR3 comprises 16 residues. Germline CDR1 SGDLS, CDR2 YYNGEE.

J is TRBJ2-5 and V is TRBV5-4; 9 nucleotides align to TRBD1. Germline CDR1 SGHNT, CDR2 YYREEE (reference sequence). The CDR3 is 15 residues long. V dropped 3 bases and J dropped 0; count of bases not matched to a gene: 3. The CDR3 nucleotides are TGTGCCAGCAGCTGGGGGGACAGGGACCAAGAGACCCAGTACTTC. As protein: CASSWGDRDQETQYF.

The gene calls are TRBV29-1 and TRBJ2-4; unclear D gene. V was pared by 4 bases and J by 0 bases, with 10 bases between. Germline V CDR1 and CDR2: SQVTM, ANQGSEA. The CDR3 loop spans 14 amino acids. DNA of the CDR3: TGCAGCGTTGTTAGGGTCTCAGCCAAAAACATTCAGTACTTC. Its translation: CSVVRVSAKNIQYF.

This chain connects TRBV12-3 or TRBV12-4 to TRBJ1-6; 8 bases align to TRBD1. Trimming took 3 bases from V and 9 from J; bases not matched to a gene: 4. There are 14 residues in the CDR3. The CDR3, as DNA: TGTGCCAGCAGTTTCGGACAGGGTTTTTCACCCCTCCACTTT. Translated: CASSFGQGFSPLHF.

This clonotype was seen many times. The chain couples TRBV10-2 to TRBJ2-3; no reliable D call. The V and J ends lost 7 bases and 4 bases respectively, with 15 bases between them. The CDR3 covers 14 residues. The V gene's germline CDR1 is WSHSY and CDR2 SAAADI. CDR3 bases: TGCGCCAGCACCTCGGGCCTCGGCGCAGATACGCAGTATTTT. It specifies CASTSGLGADTQYF.

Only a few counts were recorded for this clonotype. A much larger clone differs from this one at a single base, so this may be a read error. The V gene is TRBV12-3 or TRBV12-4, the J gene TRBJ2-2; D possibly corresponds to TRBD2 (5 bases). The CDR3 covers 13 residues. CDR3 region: CASSSTNTGELSF. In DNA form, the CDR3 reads TGTGCCAGCAGTTCTACGAACACCGGGGAGCTGTCTTTT.

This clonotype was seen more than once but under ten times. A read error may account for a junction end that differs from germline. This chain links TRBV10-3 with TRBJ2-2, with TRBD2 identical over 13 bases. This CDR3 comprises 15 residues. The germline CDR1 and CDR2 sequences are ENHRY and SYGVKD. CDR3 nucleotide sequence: TGTGCCATCACCACTAGCGGGAGGGCCGGCGGGGAGCTGGTTTTT. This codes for CAITTSGRAGGELVF.

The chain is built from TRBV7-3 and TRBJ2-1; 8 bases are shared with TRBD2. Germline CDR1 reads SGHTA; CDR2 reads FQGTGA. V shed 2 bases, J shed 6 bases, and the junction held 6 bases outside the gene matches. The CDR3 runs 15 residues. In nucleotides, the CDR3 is TGTGCCAGCAGCTTACCGGGGGGGACTGTCAATGAGCAGTTCTTC. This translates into CASSLPGGTVNEQFF.

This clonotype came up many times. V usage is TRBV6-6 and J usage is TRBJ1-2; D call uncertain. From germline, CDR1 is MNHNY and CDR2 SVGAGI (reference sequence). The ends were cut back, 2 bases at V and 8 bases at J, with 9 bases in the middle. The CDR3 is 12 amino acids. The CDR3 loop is CASSYGGRGYTF. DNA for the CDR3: TGTGCCAGCAGTTACGGAGGTCGCGGCTACACCTTC.

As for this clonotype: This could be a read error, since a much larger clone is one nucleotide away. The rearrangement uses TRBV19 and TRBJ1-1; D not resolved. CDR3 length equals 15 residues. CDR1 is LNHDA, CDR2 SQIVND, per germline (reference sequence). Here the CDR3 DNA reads TGTGCCAGTAAACGCGGCGCTGGAGAGAACGCTGAAGCTTTCTTT. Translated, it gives CASKRGAGENAEAFF.

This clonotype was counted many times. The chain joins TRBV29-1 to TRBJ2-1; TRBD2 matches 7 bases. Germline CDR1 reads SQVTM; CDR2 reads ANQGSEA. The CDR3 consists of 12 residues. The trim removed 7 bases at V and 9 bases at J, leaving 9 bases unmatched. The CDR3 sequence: CSGSTSYLEQFF. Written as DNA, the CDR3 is TGCAGCGGATCGACTAGCTATCTTGAGCAGTTCTTC.

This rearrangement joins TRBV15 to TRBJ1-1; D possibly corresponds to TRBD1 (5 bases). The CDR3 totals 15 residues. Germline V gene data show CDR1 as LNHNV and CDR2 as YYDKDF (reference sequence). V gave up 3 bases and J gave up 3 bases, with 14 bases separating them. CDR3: CATSSTPGMDTEAFF. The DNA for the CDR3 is TGTGCCACCAGCAGCACCCCAGGGATGGACACTGAAGCTTTCTTT.

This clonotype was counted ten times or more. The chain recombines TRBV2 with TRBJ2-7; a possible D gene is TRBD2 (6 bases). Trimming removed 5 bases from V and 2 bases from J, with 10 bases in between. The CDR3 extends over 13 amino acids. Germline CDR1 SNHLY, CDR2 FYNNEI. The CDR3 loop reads CASSPGLAYEQYF. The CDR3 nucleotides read TGTGCCAGCAGTCCGGGACTCGCCTACGAGCAGTACTTC.

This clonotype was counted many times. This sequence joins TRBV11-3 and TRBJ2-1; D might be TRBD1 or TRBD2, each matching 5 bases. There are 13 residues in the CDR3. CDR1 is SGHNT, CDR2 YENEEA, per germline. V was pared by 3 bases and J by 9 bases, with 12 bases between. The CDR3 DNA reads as TGTGCCAGCAGCTTCTGGGGGAGTGGTGAGCAGTTCTTC. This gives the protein CASSFWGSGEQFF.

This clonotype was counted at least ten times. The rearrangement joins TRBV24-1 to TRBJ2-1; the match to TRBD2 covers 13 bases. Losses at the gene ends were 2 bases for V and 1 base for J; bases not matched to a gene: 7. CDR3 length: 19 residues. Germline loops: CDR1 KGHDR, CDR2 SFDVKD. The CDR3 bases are TGTGCCACCAGTGATTCTCCGGGACTAGCGGGAAGTTCCTACAATGAGCAGTTCTTC. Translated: CATSDSPGLAGSSYNEQFF.

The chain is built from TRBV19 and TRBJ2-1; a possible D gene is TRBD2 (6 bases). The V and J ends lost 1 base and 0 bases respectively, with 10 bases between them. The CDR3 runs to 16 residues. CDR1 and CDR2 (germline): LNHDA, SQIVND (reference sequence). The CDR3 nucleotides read TGTGCCAGTAGTATAGTCGGGGGAGGCTCCTACAATGAGCAGTTCTTC. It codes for CASSIVGGGSYNEQFF.

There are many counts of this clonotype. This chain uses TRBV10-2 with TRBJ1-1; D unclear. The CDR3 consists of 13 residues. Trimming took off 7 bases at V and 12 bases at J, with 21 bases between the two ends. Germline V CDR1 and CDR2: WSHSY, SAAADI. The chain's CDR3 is CASTKGDALSPFF. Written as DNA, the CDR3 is TGCGCCAGCACTAAGGGTGACGCTCTATCGCCTTTCTTT.

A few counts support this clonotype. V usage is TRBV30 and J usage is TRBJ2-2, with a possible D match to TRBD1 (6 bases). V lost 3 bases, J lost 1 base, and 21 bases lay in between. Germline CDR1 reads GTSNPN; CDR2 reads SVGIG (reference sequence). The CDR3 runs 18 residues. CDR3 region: CAWRAYRAERGNTGELFF. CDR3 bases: TGTGCCTGGAGAGCTTACAGGGCCGAGAGGGGGAACACCGGGGAGCTGTTTTTT. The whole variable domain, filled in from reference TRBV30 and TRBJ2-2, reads SQTIHQWPATLVQPVGSPLSLECTVEGTSNPNLYWYRQAAGRGLQLLFYSVGIGQISSEVPQNLSASRPQDRQFILSSKKLLLSDSGFYLCAWRAYRAERGNTGELFFGEGSRLTVL.

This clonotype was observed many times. This CDR3 reads CASSFSSSYEQYF. CDR3 sequence (DNA): TGCGCCAGCAGCTTTAGCAGCTCCTACGAGCAGTACTTC. V usage is TRBV5-1 and J usage is TRBJ2-7; no clear D. Trimming cost V 2 bases and J 0 bases, with 6 bases left between them. This CDR3 contains 13 residues. Germline V gene lookup returns CDR1 SGHRS and CDR2 YFSETQ.

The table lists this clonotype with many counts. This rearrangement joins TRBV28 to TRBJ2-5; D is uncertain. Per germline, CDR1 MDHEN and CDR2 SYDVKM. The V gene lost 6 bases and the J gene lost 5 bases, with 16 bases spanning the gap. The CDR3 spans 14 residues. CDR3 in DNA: TGTGCCAGCAGCGGGTCCAAAGGGCAGGAGACCCAGTACTTC. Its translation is CASSGSKGQETQYF.

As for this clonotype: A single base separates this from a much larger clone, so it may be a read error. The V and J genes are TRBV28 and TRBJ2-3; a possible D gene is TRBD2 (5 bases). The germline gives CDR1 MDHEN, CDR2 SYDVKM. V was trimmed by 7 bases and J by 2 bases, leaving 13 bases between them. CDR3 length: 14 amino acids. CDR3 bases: TGTGCCAGCACACCCGGCGGACTCACAGATACGCAGTATTTT. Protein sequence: CASTPGGLTDTQYF.

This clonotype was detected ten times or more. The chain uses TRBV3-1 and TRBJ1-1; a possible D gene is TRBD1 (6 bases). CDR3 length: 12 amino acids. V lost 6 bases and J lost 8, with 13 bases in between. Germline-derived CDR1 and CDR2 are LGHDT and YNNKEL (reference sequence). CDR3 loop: CASSLQGPEAFF. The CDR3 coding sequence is TGTGCCAGCAGTTTACAGGGACCCGAAGCTTTCTTT.

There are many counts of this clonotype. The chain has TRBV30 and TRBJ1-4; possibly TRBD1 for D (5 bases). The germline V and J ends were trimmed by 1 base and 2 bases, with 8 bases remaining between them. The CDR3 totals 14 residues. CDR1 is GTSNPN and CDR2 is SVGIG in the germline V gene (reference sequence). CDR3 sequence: CAWSEWGTNEKLFF. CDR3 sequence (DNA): TGTGCCTGGAGTGAGTGGGGGACTAATGAAAAACTGTTTTTT.